This TCR beta chain was identified during a study of cytomegalovirus exposure and HLA in healthy donors. General study points: Subsequent analysis revealed that first-cohort TCR clusters tended to co-occur in the 120 validation repertoires. The study recorded about 150 TCR beta chains that were cytomegalovirus-associated. Despite most TCR sequences being rare, some public TCRs occurred in many donors. As was reported, the classifier diagnosed cytomegalovirus status with high specificity and sensitivity.

Data came from immunoSEQ multiplex PCR; TCRdb stores just in-frame clones and leaves some out. Altogether roughly 230,000 clones are present, about 90% being singletons, with the ten largest covering roughly 3%. V gave up 0 bases and J gave up 8 bases, with 8 bases separating them. The germline V gene encodes CDR1 MNHEY and CDR2 SVGAGI. This CDR3 is built from 13 residues. In the case of this clone: Its specificity is not known.

V usage is TRBV6-5 and J usage is TRBJ2-1, with D perhaps assigned TRBD1 or TRBD2 (6 bases each). The sample was PBMCs. The clonotype comes from a woman aged 30 to 39 in good health and CMV-seronegative. DNA for the CDR3: TGTGCCAGCAGTTACTCTGGGGGGCATGAGCAGTTCTTC. It is translated as CASSYSGGHEQFF.